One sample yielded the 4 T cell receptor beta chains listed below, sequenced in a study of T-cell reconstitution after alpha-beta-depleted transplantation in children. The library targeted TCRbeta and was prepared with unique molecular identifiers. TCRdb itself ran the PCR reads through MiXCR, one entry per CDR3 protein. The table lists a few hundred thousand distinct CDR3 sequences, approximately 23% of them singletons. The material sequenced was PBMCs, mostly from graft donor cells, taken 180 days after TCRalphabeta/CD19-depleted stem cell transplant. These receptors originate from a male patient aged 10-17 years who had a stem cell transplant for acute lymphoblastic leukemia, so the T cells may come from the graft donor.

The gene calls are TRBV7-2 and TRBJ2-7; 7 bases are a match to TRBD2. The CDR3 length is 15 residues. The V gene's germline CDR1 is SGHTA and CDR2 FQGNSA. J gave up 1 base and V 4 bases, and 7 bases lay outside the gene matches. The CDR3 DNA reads TGTGCCAGCAGCTCCAGCGGGACGTTTTCCTACGAGCAGTACTTC. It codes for CASSSSGTFSYEQYF.

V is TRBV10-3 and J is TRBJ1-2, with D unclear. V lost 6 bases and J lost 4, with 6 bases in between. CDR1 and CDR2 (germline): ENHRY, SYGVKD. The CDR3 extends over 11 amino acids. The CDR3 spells CAISIGYGYTF. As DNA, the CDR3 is TGTGCCATCAGCATAGGCTATGGCTACACCTTC.

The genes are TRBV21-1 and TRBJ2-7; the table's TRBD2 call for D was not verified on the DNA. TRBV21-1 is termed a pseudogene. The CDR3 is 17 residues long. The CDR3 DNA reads TGTGCCAGCAGCTCCGGGACTAGCGGAACCTTTACCTACGAGCAGTACTTC. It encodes CASSSGTSGTFTYEQYF.

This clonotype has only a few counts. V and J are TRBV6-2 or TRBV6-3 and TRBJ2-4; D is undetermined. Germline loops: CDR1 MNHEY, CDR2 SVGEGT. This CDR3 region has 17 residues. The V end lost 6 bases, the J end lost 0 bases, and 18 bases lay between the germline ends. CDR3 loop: CASRHPVWNLAKNIQYF. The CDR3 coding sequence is TGTGCCAGCAGGCACCCTGTTTGGAACCTAGCCAAAAACATTCAGTACTTC.